This is a list of T cell receptor beta chains from one sample in a study of cytomegalovirus exposure and HLA in healthy donors. Libraries were prepared by immunoSEQ multiplex PCR; TCRdb keeps only in-frame clonotypes and omits some of them. Of 150,000 or so clones in the sample, roughly four fifths were seen once. The sequencing sample was made of PBMCs. These receptors came from a woman in her 40s in good health and CMV-seronegative. Each CDR3 is given with its conserved first and last residue. A D gene is named only where the DNA matches it firmly. Not all rows give a size; the values are once, few, many and, for expanded clones, a class.

.	TRBJ2-7	TRBD2	TRBV9	TGTGCCAGCAGCGTAGGGGGGACTAGCAGTTCCCCCTACGAGCAGTACTTC	CASSVGGTSSSPYEQYF
.	TRBJ2-5	.	TRBV9	TGTGCCAGCAGCGTAGACTGGTTTTCCCAAGAGACCCAGTACTTC	CASSVDWFSQETQYF
.	TRBJ2-1	.	TRBV19	TGTGCCAGTAGTACCGGGACTTACAATGAGCAGTTCTTC	CASSTGTYNEQFF
.	TRBJ2-7	.	TRBV9	TGTGCCAGCGGGGCCGGCTTGAGCTCCTACGAGCAGTACTTC	CASGAGLSSYEQYF
.	TRBJ1-5	.	TRBV13	TGTGCCAGCAGCCCGACACCCTGGGAGCCCCAGCATTTT	CASSPTPWEPQHF
.	TRBJ2-5	TRBD2	TRBV30	TGTGCCTGGGCTCTAGGTAGCGGGAGATCTGAGACCCAGTACTTC	CAWALGSGRSETQYF
.	TRBJ1-4	TRBD1	TRBV5-4	TGTGCCAGCAGCTTCCCCAGGGGGCGCTTTGAAAAACTGTTTTTT	CASSFPRGRFEKLFF
.	TRBJ2-7	.	TRBV11-2	TGTGCCAGCAGCTTAGAACTATACTACGAGCAGTACTTC	CASSLELYYEQYF
once	TRBJ2-5	.	TRBV27	TGTGCCAGCAGTTTTTGGGGGGGCAGGGAGACCCAGTACTTC	CASSFWGGRETQYF
few	TRBJ2-1	.	TRBV27	TGTGCCAGCAGTTTATCGGGGGGACTGAATGAGCAGTTCTTC	CASSLSGGLNEQFF
.	TRBJ2-7	TRBD1	TRBV7-3	TGTGCCAGCAGCTCCACAGGGGGCCCCTACGAGCAGTACTTC	CASSSTGGPYEQYF
.	TRBJ2-7	.	TRBV4-1	TGCGCCAGCAGCCAAGATGGGCAGGTCTTTGAGCAGTACTTC	CASSQDGQVFEQYF
once	TRBJ1-5	TRBD1	TRBV2	TGTGCCAGCTCAGGGACAGGGGGCAATCAGCCCCAGCATTTT	CASSGTGGNQPQHF
.	TRBJ2-2	TRBD1	TRBV4-3	TGCGCCAGCAGCCGAGAGACAGGGCCGAACACCGGGGAGCTGTTTTTT	CASSRETGPNTGELFF
.	TRBJ1-1	.	TRBV6-6	TGTGCCAGCGGCAGATCCATGAACACTGAAGCTTTCTTT	CASGRSMNTEAFF
.	TRBJ1-1	.	TRBV7-6	TGTGCCAGCAGCCCAGAGGTGAGGAACACTGAAGCTTTCTTT	CASSPEVRNTEAFF
.	TRBJ1-4	.	TRBV25-1	TGTGCCAGCCAATGGGACATCTCTGAAAAACTGTTTTTT	CASQWDISEKLFF
once	TRBJ2-2	.	TRBV5-1	TGCGCCAGCAGCTTGGCCGTAGGGGCCGCCGGGGAGCTGTTTTTT	CASSLAVGAAGELFF